A few counts support the clone carrying this T cell receptor (beta chain). The antigen is not known. Together with a sample-barcoded 5' primer, a J-beta primer mix was included in a second PCR lasting roughly 6 to 12 cycles. TCRdb re-analysed the 5' RACE reads in MiXCR, keeping a single row per CDR3 protein. This sample has roughly 500,000 distinct CDR3 sequences, with roughly 29% found just once. The data are from a study of blood T cells in healthy people across ages. General study findings and limits: A strong correlation was found between TCR beta diversity and the percentage of naive T cells.

CDR1 SGHRS and CDR2 YFSETQ come from the germline V gene. Trimming removed 2 bases from V and 6 bases from J; junction bases left unmatched: 14. This CDR3 spans 17 amino acids. V gene TRBV5-1 combines with J gene TRBJ1-2; 9 bases align to TRBD1. Sequencing was done on a sample of blood. The receptor was derived from a woman in her 70s in good health. CDR3 nucleotide sequence: TGCGCCAGCAGCTTCACTACAGGGGGCGTCTTTGGTGATGGCTACACCTTC. It is translated as CASSFTTGGVFGDGYTF.